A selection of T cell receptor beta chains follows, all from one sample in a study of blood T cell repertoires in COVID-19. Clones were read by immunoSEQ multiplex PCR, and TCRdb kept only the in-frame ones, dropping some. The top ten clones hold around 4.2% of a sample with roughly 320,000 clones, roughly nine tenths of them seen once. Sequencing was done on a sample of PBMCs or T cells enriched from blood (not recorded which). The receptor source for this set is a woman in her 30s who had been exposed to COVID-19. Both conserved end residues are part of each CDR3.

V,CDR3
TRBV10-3,CASWGQENSPLHF
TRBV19,CASSMTGYQPQHF
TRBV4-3,CASSQEPGAGGPQHF
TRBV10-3,CAISEGTDYGYTF
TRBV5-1,CASSPNQQETQYF
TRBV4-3,CASSQQPITQGALYGYTF
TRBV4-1,CASSQDRDTQTLGLYEQYF
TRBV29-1,CSARPQGAGYGYTF
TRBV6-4,CASRGRQGNTEAFF
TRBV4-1,CASSHLQGARYQETQYF
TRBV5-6,CASSLTGGFNQPQHF
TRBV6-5,CASTGVFGNTIYF
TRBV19,CASSIDRAFTGNSPLHF
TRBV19,CASSIGAGSYEQYF
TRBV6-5,CASSYSPGRNTEAFF
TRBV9,CASSGRDNEQFF
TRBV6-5,CASSYSKAGKVTQYF
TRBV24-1,CATSDPLASTDTQYF
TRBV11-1,CASSLDATGSFSYTF
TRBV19,CASSVGGKYEQYF
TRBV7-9,CASSTGRGDAPLHF
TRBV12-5,CASGSQGSTEAFF
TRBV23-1,CASSQTRPRLVPDTQYF
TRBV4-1,CASSIQTGTGGEKLFF
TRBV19,CASSRTGEPLHF
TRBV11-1,CASSPRLTGTGNTIYF
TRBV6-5,CASSGDRAHGYTF
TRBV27,CASTNRGWENTEAFF
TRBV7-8,CASSSQTALYGYTF
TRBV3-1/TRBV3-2,CASSQERQLSGNTIYF
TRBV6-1,CASSEAGDTEAFF
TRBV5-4,CASSQRDSSYEQYF
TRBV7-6,CASTGRLTGAQYF
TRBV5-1,CASSLQGNNSPLHF
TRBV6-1,CASSESVTGYQPQHF
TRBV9,CASSRGTKSTDTQYF
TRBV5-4,CAIHQGRNQETQYF
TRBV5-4,CASSAQTGDEQYF
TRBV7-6,CASSLRQRTGELFF
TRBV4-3,CASSQVQSYYAGPSPLHF
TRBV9,CASSAKGQASSYNEQFF
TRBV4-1,CASTYEGPTGDYGYTF
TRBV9,CASSVGVAGGWWNEQFF
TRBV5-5,CASSWLWRGSSYNEQFF
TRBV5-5,CASSFRRAGEIEIYGYTF
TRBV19,CASSGGSGSDTQYF
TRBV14,CASSQARSGVSFF
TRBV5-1,CASSLEQGGTYEQYF